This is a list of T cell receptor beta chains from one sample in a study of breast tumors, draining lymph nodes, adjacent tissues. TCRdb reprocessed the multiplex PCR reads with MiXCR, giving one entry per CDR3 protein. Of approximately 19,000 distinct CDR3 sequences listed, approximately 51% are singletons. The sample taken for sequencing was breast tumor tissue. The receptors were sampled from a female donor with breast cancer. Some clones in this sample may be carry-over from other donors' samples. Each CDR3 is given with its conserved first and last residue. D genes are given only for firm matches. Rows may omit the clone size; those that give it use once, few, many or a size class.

cdr3_aa: CASSSGQGVTDTQYF
clone_size: many
v_call: TRBV11-3
j_call: TRBJ2-3
d_call: TRBD1

cdr3_aa: CASSLQQRLYGYTF
clone_size: .
v_call: TRBV7-2
j_call: TRBJ1-2
d_call: .

cdr3_aa: CASSRGARETQYF
clone_size: many
v_call: TRBV10-2
j_call: TRBJ2-5
d_call: .

cdr3_aa: CASSLDSGGGGGQPQHF
clone_size: .
v_call: TRBV5-4
j_call: TRBJ1-5
d_call: .

cdr3_aa: CASSSRQTQPQHF
clone_size: .
v_call: TRBV7-2
j_call: TRBJ1-5
d_call: .

cdr3_aa: CSARPWGEEQYF
clone_size: many
v_call: TRBV20-1
j_call: TRBJ2-7
d_call: .

cdr3_aa: CASSNRGTTGANEKLFF
clone_size: many
v_call: TRBV19
j_call: TRBJ1-4
d_call: TRBD1

cdr3_aa: CASSNAPAGGPAKNIQYF
clone_size: .
v_call: TRBV6-2/TRBV6-3
j_call: TRBJ2-4
d_call: TRBD2

cdr3_aa: CASSYSSSGNTIYF
clone_size: many
v_call: TRBV6-5
j_call: TRBJ1-3
d_call: .

cdr3_aa: CSVPFREKTQYF
clone_size: many
v_call: TRBV29-1
j_call: TRBJ2-5
d_call: .

cdr3_aa: CASSQGGHSYEQYF
clone_size: many
v_call: TRBV14
j_call: TRBJ2-7
d_call: .

cdr3_aa: CATSEQGLQTDTQYF
clone_size: .
v_call: TRBV24-1
j_call: TRBJ2-3
d_call: .

cdr3_aa: CASSEGPAVGYEQFF
clone_size: .
v_call: TRBV5-1
j_call: TRBJ2-1
d_call: .

cdr3_aa: CASSFDTEGHYEQYF
clone_size: .
v_call: TRBV7-9
j_call: TRBJ2-7
d_call: .

cdr3_aa: CSASPGVGAFQPQHF
clone_size: .
v_call: TRBV20-1
j_call: TRBJ1-5
d_call: .

cdr3_aa: CSARPPAGTETQYYGYTF
clone_size: once
v_call: TRBV20-1
j_call: TRBJ1-2
d_call: .

cdr3_aa: CASSRTSGAYEQYF
clone_size: few
v_call: TRBV6-2/TRBV6-3
j_call: TRBJ2-7
d_call: TRBD2

cdr3_aa: CAGSGSIGGETQYF
clone_size: many
v_call: TRBV30
j_call: TRBJ2-5
d_call: TRBD2

cdr3_aa: CASSFKHQETQYF
clone_size: .
v_call: TRBV12-3/TRBV12-4
j_call: TRBJ2-5
d_call: .

cdr3_aa: CASSLAGGSGYTF
clone_size: many
v_call: TRBV11-2
j_call: TRBJ1-2
d_call: .

cdr3_aa: CATQAGQVRQETQYF
clone_size: many
v_call: TRBV27
j_call: TRBJ2-5
d_call: TRBD1

cdr3_aa: CASSLAGSGTYEQYF
clone_size: .
v_call: TRBV7-2
j_call: TRBJ2-7
d_call: .

cdr3_aa: CSASKKPRQPQHF
clone_size: many
v_call: TRBV20-1
j_call: TRBJ1-5
d_call: .

cdr3_aa: CATNVGQANQPQHF
clone_size: many
v_call: TRBV19
j_call: TRBJ1-5
d_call: TRBD1

cdr3_aa: CATSRDPGRNTEAFF
clone_size: many
v_call: TRBV15
j_call: TRBJ1-1
d_call: .

cdr3_aa: CASSPTRDTEAFF
clone_size: many
v_call: TRBV12-3/TRBV12-4
j_call: TRBJ1-1
d_call: .

cdr3_aa: CASSDMRRATEAFF
clone_size: .
v_call: TRBV10-1
j_call: TRBJ1-1
d_call: .

cdr3_aa: CSAHPLGLAGGSETQYF
clone_size: .
v_call: TRBV20-1
j_call: TRBJ2-5
d_call: TRBD2

cdr3_aa: CASTLSEGYEQYF
clone_size: .
v_call: TRBV5-1
j_call: TRBJ2-7
d_call: .